The 16 T cell receptor beta chains listed next were all sequenced from one sample in a study of beta chain features in type 1 diabetes. Study outcomes and limitations: In every one of the four CD4+ subsets, TCRB CDR3s were moderately but significantly shorter in Type 1 diabetes patients.

Every bit of the isolated RNA underwent reverse transcription, so sequencing read expressed TCRB transcripts. The repertoire was sequenced with immunoSEQ multiplex PCR; TCRdb's copy has only in-frame clones and lacks some. The sample carries some 120,000 clones, about 18% recorded once. Antigens for these TCRs are unknown. The sequenced sample was central memory CD4+ T cells from blood. The receptors stem from a man between 18 and 35 years old with type 1 diabetes.

The V gene is TRBV6-6, the J gene TRBJ2-7, with a possible D match to TRBD2 (5 bases). The germline V and J ends were trimmed by 6 bases and 3 bases, with 18 bases remaining between them. The germline V gene encodes CDR1 MNHNY and CDR2 SVGAGI (reference sequence). CDR3 length: 15 amino acids. The CDR3: CASRTGIGKNYEQYF. The DNA of the CDR3 is TGTGCCAGCAGAACCGGGATAGGGAAAAACTACGAGCAGTACTTC.

In regard to this clone: The junction departs from germline at one end; a sequencing error may be responsible. The chain has TRBV19 and TRBJ1-1, with a weak D call TRBD1 (5 bases). CDR3 length: 15 residues. The germline V gene encodes CDR1 LNHDA and CDR2 SQIVND (reference sequence). This CDR3 is CASSIIPGMKTEAFF. CDR3 DNA sequence: TGTGCCAGTAGTATAATCCCAGGGATGAAGACTGAAGCTTTCTTT.

This chain connects TRBV2 to TRBJ2-5; 8 positions agree with TRBD1. Germline trimming cut 3 bases from V and 3 bases from J; bases unmatched to any gene: 6. CDR1 and CDR2 (germline): SNHLY, FYNNEI. The CDR3 runs 15 residues. The chain's CDR3 is CASSESDRVKETQYF. The CDR3 nucleotides are TGTGCCAGCAGTGAGTCGGACAGGGTCAAAGAGACCCAGTACTTC. The full variable domain, with the rest looked up from reference TRBV2 and TRBJ2-5, is EPEVTQTPSHQVTQMGQEVILRCVPISNHLYFYWYRQILGQKVEFLVSFYNNEISEKSEIFDDQFSVERPDGSNFTLKIRSTKLEDSAMYFCASSESDRVKETQYFGPGTRLLVL.

The rearrangement uses TRBV30 and TRBJ2-7; no clear D gene. Germline V CDR1 and CDR2: GTSNPN, SVGIG (reference sequence). This CDR3 has 11 residues. V was shortened by 5 bases and J by 4 bases, with 9 bases between the two germline ends. The CDR3 region has the DNA TGTGCCTGGGCCCCAAGTTACGAGCAGTACTTC. Its protein product is CAWAPSYEQYF. Full variable domain (missing parts from reference TRBV30 and TRBJ2-7): SQTIHQWPATLVQPVGSPLSLECTVEGTSNPNLYWYRQAAGRGLQLLFYSVGIGQISSEVPQNLSASRPQDRQFILSSKKLLLSDSGFYLCAWAPSYEQYFGPGTRLTVT.

The V call is TRBV13, the J call TRBJ2-1, with 13 bases fitting TRBD2. Germline trimming cut 1 base from V and 4 bases from J; bases unmatched to any gene: 1. The CDR3 spans 16 residues. Germline V gene sequence: CDR1 PRHDT, CDR2 FYEKMQ (reference sequence). The chain's CDR3 is CASSLAGLAGYNEQFF. DNA for the CDR3: TGTGCCAGCAGCTTAGCGGGACTAGCGGGGTACAATGAGCAGTTCTTC.

This clone was seen more than once but under ten times. The chain links TRBV18 to TRBJ2-7; D may match TRBD1 or TRBD2 (5 bases each). The CDR3 runs to 16 residues. V was trimmed by 2 bases and J by 2 bases, leaving 16 bases between them. Germline CDR1 KGHSH, CDR2 LQKENI. The CDR3 region is CASSPTPGPGTYEQYF. As DNA, the CDR3 is TGTGCCAGCTCACCAACACCGGGGCCCGGTACCTACGAGCAGTACTTC.

The gene calls are TRBV4-2 and TRBJ1-1, with D unresolved. The CDR3 length is 15 residues. Germline V gene sequence: CDR1 LGHNA, CDR2 YNFKEQ. Trimming stripped 3 bases from V and 3 bases from J, with 14 bases between. The CDR3 nucleotides are TGTGCCAGCAGCCACTCCAAGGGCGGGGACACTGAAGCTTTCTTT. Protein product: CASSHSKGGDTEAFF.

CDR3 sequence: CASSLGLAGTGELFF. In DNA form, the CDR3 reads TGTGCCAGCAGCTTGGGACTAGCGGGCACCGGGGAGCTGTTTTTT. The chain recombines TRBV13 with TRBJ2-2; 12 bases match TRBD2. Germline loops: CDR1 PRHDT, CDR2 FYEKMQ (reference sequence). After removal of 3 bases from V and 4 bases from J, the junction contained 0 bases not matched to a gene. This CDR3 comprises 15 residues.

This clone was recorded once. The chain joins TRBV4-3 to TRBJ2-5, with D possibly being TRBD1 (6 bases). The CDR3 runs to 17 residues. The V end lost 2 bases, the J end lost 5 bases, and 21 bases lay between the germline ends. The germline V gene has CDR1 LGHNA and CDR2 YSLEER. CDR3 in amino acids: CASSQRHRQDSGETQYF. The CDR3, as DNA: TGCGCCAGCAGCCAACGCCATAGACAGGATTCAGGGGAGACCCAGTACTTC.

This clone was seen only a few times. J is TRBJ2-5 and V is TRBV6-1; D possibly corresponds to TRBD2 (5 bases). CDR1 is MNHNS, CDR2 SASEGT, per germline. The germline V and J ends were trimmed by 3 bases and 13 bases, with 18 bases remaining between them. The CDR3 length is 13 residues. The DNA of the CDR3 is TGTGCCAGCAGTGATCGAGGACTTTTAACCTCGTACTTC. Amino acids: CASSDRGLLTSYF.

Only a few counts were recorded for this clone. The CDR3 here is CASSLMSSYEQYF. CDR3 nucleotides: TGTGCCAGCAGTTTGATGAGCTCCTACGAGCAGTACTTC. The rearrangement uses TRBV27 and TRBJ2-7; the D is unclear. The CDR3 consists of 13 residues. V was pared by 3 bases and J by 0 bases, with 6 bases between. Germline CDR1 MNHEY, CDR2 SMNVEV (reference sequence).

This clone was detected only a few times. The chain recombines TRBV9 with TRBJ2-1, with 7 bases identical to TRBD2. The V gene's germline CDR1 is SGDLS and CDR2 YYNGEE. Trimming cost V 4 bases and J 2 bases; bases outside gene matches: 6. CDR3 size: 15 residues. The CDR3 DNA reads as TGTGCCAGCAGCCCGCGGGAGAAGACCTACAATGAGCAGTTCTTC. This translates into CASSPREKTYNEQFF.

Ten or more counts support this clone. This chain links TRBV5-1 with TRBJ2-3; D not resolved. The CDR3 contains 14 residues. With 0 bases removed from V and 2 bases from J, the gap between germline ends came to 7 bases. Germline V gene data show CDR1 as SGHRS and CDR2 as YFSETQ. The DNA of the CDR3 is TGCGCCAGCAGCTTGGCCAGTTTCACAGATACGCAGTATTTT. It codes for CASSLASFTDTQYF.

The table lists this clone with a few counts. The chain employs TRBV6-6 and TRBJ2-5, with a tentative D call TRBD2 (5 bases). There are 13 residues in the CDR3. Trimming took off 8 bases at V and 1 base at J, with 11 bases between the two ends. CDR1 and CDR2 (germline): MNHNY, SVGAGI (reference sequence). The CDR3 bases are TGTGCCAGCTGCAGGCGGGTCCAAGAGACCCAGTACTTC. Translation gives CASCRRVQETQYF.

The chain recombines TRBV7-8 with TRBJ2-7, with 7 bases matching TRBD1. This CDR3 spans 15 amino acids. Germline loops: CDR1 SGHVS, CDR2 FQNEAQ. With V trimmed by 2 bases and J by 3 bases, 7 bases remained unmatched. CDR3 nucleotides: TGTGCCAGCAGCTTATTCACAGGGGCTCTCTACGAGCAGTACTTC. Translating it yields CASSLFTGALYEQYF.

For the CDR3, the DNA is TGTGCCAGCAGCTTATGGAACCGTGACACCTACGAGCAGTACTTC. Amino acid sequence: CASSLWNRDTYEQYF. The V and J genes are TRBV7-9 and TRBJ2-7; D unresolved. The V end was cut by 2 bases, the J end by 2 bases, with 13 bases between. The length of the CDR3 is 15 residues. Germline loops: CDR1 SEHNR, CDR2 FQNEAQ (reference sequence).